This record looks at one T cell receptor beta chain sequence and its context. This sample is part of a study of blood T cell repertoires in COVID-19. Sequencing used immunoSEQ multiplex PCR; TCRdb keeps in-frame clones, though not all of them. In the table there are hundreds of thousands of clones, approximately 89% of which are singletons. Trimming stripped 2 bases from V and 7 bases from J, with 17 bases between. Germline loops: CDR1 SGHTA, CDR2 FQGNSA. The CDR3 covers 16 residues. V and J are TRBV7-2 and TRBJ1-4; no definite D call. The sequence derives from a woman in her forties or fifties with COVID-19, enrolled during active disease. Sequencing was performed on peripheral blood. The CDR3 region is CASSLMSVASGEKLFF. As DNA, the CDR3 is TGTGCCAGCAGCTTAATGTCCGTAGCCAGCGGTGAAAAACTGTTTTTT.